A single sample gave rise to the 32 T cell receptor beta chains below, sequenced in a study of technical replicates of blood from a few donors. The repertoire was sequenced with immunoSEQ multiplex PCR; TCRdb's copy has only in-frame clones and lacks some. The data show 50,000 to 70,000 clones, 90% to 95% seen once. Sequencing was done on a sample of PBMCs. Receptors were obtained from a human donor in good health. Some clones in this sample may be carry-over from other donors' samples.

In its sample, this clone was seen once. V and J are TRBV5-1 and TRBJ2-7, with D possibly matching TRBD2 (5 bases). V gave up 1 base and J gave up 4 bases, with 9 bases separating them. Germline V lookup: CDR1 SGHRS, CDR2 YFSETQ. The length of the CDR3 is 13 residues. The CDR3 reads CASSLRAGYEQYF. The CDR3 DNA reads TGCGCCAGCAGCTTGAGGGCGGGTTACGAGCAGTACTTC.

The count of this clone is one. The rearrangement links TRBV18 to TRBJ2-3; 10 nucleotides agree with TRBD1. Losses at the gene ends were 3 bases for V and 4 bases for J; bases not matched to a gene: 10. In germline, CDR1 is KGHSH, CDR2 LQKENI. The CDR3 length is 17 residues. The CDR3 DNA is TGTGCCAGCTCACCCTTATCGACAGGGGGCATGGCAGATACGCAGTATTTT. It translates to CASSPLSTGGMADTQYF. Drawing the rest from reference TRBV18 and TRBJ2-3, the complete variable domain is NAGVMQNPRHLVRRRGQEARLRCSPMKGHSHVYWYRQLPEEGLKFMVYLQKENIIDESGMPKERFSAEFPKEGPSILRIQQVVRGDSAAYFCASSPLSTGGMADTQYFGPGTRLTVL.

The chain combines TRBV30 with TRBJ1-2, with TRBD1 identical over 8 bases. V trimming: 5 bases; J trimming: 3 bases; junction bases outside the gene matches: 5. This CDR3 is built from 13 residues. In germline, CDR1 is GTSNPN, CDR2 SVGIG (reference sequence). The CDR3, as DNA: TGTGCCTGGCACAGGGGGAACTACTATGGCTACACCTTC. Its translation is CAWHRGNYYGYTF.

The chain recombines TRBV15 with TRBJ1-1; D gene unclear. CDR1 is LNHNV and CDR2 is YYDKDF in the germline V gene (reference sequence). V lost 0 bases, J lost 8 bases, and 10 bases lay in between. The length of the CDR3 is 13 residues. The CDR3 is CATSRDSRVEAFF. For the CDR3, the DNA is TGTGCCACCAGCAGAGATAGTCGGGTAGAAGCTTTCTTT.

CDR3 loop: CASDPYGGDYNEQFF. The CDR3 nucleotides are TGCGCCAGCGACCCGTATGGCGGGGACTACAATGAGCAGTTCTTC. The chain is built from TRBV5-1 and TRBJ2-1; possible D gene TRBD2, 6 bases. The V end lost 7 bases, the J end lost 3 bases, and 17 bases lay between the germline ends. The V gene's germline CDR1 is SGHRS and CDR2 YFSETQ. This CDR3 has 15 amino acids.

The DNA for the CDR3 is TGCGCCAGCAGCCAAGATCCCCGTAGGGGGGGGCGCACAGATACGCAGTATTTT. Translation: CASSQDPRRGGRTDTQYF. The chain joins TRBV4-1 to TRBJ2-3; the D gene is possibly TRBD2 (7 bases). There are 18 residues in the CDR3. The V gene lost 0 bases and the J gene lost 1 base, with 17 bases spanning the gap. Looked up from germline, CDR1 is MGHRA and CDR2 is YSYEKL.

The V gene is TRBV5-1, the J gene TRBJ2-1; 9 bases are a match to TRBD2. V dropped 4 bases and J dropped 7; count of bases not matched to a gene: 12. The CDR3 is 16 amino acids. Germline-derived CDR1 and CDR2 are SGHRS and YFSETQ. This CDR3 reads CASSRGGGGEVNEQFF. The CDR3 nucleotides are TGCGCCAGCAGCAGGGGTGGCGGGGGGGAAGTGAATGAGCAGTTCTTC.

The CDR3 DNA reads as TGCGCCAGCAGCACGGACAGGGCATTCCACGAGCAGTACTTC. Encoded protein: CASSTDRAFHEQYF. V gene TRBV5-1 combines with J gene TRBJ2-7, with TRBD1 matching over 8 bases. This CDR3 region has 14 residues. V gave up 4 bases and J gave up 5 bases; unmatched junction bases: 8. CDR1 and CDR2 from the germline V gene are SGHRS and YFSETQ. Full variable domain (rest looked up from reference TRBV5-1 and TRBJ2-7): KAGVTQTPRYLIKTRGQQVTLSCSPISGHRSVSWYQQTPGQGLQFLFEYFSETQRNKGNFPGRFSGRQFSNSRSEMNVSTLELGDSALYLCASSTDRAFHEQYFGPGTRLTVT.

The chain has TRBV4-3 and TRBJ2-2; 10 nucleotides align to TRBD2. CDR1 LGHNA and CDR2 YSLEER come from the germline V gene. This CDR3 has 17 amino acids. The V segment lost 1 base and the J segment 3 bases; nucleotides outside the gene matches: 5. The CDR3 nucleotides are TGCGCCAGCAGCCAAGGTTCTAGCGGGGGCTACACCGGGGAGCTGTTTTTT. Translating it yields CASSQGSSGGYTGELFF.

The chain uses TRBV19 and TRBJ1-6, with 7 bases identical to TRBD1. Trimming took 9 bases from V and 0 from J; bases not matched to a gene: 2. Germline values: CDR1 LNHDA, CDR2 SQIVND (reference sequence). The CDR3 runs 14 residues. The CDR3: CARRDSSYNSPLHF. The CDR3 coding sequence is TGTGCCAGGAGGGACAGCTCCTATAATTCACCCCTCCACTTT.

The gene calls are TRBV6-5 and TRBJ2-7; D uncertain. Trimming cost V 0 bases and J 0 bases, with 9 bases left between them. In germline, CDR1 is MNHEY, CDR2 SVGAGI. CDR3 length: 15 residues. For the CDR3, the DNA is TGTGCCAGCAGTTACTCTGTTTTCTCCTCCTACGAGCAGTACTTC. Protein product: CASSYSVFSSYEQYF.

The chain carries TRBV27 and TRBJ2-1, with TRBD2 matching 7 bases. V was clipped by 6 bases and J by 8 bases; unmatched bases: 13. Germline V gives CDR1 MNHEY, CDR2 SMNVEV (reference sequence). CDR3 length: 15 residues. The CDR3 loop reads CASSQLGGGQYEQFF. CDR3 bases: TGTGCCAGCAGCCAACTGGGGGGAGGGCAGTATGAGCAGTTCTTC.

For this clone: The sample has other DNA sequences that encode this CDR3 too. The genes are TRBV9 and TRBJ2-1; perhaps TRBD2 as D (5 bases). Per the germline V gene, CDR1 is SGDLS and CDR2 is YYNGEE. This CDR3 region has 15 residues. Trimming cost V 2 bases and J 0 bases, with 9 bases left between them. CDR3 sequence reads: CASSVTGSSYNEQFF. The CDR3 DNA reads TGTGCCAGCAGCGTCACGGGGAGCTCCTACAATGAGCAGTTCTTC.

The CDR3 spells CASSLVRTNSGNTIYF. DNA for the CDR3: TGTGCCAGCAGCTTAGTTCGGACAAACTCTGGAAACACCATATATTTT. The rearrangement joins TRBV11-2 to TRBJ1-3, with D maybe TRBD1 (5 bases). Germline V gives CDR1 SGHAT, CDR2 FQNNGV. The CDR3 is 16 amino acids. Trimming shortened V by 1 base and J by 0 bases, and 10 bases separated the two germline ends.

CDR3 sequence (DNA): TGTGCCAGCAGCTTAGCAAATTCTCACTCATATGGCTACACCTTC. Its protein is CASSLANSHSYGYTF. The rearrangement joins TRBV7-8 to TRBJ1-2; D unclear. This CDR3 spans 15 amino acids. The germline V gene encodes CDR1 SGHVS and CDR2 FQNEAQ. Deletions cut 0 bases from V and 5 bases from J, with 13 bases between.

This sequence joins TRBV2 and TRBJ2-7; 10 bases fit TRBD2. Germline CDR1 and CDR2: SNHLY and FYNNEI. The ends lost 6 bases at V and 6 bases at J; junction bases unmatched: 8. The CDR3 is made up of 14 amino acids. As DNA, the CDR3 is TGTGCCAGCAGGGGACTAGCGTCTATATCCGAGCAGTACTTC. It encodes CASRGLASISEQYF.

CDR3 loop: CASSEDSGNTEAFF. The CDR3 nucleotides are TGTGCCAGCAGCGAAGACTCGGGGAACACTGAAGCTTTCTTT. V gene TRBV5-8 combines with J gene TRBJ1-1; no reliable D call. Per germline, CDR1 SGHTS and CDR2 YDEGEE. The CDR3 has 14 residues. The V and J ends lost 4 bases and 1 base respectively, with 11 bases between them.

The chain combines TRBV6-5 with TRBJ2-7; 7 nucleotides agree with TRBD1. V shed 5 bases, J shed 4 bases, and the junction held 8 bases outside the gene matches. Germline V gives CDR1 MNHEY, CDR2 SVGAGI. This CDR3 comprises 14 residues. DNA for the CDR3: TGTGCCAGCAGTCCTGACAGGGACATTTACGAGCAGTACTTC. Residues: CASSPDRDIYEQYF.

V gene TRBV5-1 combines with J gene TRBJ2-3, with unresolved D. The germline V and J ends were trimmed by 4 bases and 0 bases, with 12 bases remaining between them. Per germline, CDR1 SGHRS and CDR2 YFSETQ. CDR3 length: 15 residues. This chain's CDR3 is CASSRVGRSTDTQYF. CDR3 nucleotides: TGCGCCAGCAGCCGGGTCGGCAGAAGCACAGATACGCAGTATTTT.

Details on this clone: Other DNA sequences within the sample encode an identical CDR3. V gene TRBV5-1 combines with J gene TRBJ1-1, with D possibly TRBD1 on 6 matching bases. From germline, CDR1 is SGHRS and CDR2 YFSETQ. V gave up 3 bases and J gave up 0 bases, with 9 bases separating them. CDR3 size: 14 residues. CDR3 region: CASSYGTLNTEAFF. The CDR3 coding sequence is TGCGCCAGCAGCTACGGGACACTGAACACTGAAGCTTTCTTT.

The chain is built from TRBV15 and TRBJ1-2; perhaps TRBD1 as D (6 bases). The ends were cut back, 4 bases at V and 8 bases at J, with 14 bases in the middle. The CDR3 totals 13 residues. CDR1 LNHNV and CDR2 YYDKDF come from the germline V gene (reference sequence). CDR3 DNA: TGTGCCACCAGCACAACGGACAGACGGGGCTACACCTTC. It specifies CATSTTDRRGYTF.

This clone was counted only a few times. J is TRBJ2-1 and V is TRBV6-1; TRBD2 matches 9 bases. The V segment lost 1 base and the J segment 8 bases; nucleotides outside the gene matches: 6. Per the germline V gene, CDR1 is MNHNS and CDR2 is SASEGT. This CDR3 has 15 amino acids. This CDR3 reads CASSEVSGTSHEQFF. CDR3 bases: TGTGCCAGCAGTGAAGTCTCCGGGACTAGCCATGAGCAGTTCTTC.

This chain's CDR3 is CASSRDGGEDGYTF. DNA of the CDR3: TGTGCCAGCAGCCGAGATGGGGGGGAGGATGGCTACACCTTC. V gene TRBV4-2 combines with J gene TRBJ1-2; D might be TRBD1 (5 bases). V lost 4 bases and J 6 bases, leaving 15 bases between the germline ends. The CDR3 is 14 residues long. Germline V gene sequence: CDR1 LGHNA, CDR2 YNFKEQ.

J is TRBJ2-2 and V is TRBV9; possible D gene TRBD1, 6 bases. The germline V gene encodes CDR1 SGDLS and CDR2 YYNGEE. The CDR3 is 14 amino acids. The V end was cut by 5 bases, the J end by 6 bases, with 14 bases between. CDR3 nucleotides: TGTGCCAGCAGTCCCCAAGGGGGTTCCGGGGAGCTGTTTTTT. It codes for CASSPQGGSGELFF.

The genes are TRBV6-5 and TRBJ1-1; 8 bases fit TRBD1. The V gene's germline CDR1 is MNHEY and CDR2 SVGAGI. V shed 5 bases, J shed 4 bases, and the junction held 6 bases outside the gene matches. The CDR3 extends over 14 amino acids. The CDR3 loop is CASSRQGTGTEAFF. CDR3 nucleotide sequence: TGTGCCAGCAGTCGACAGGGGACGGGCACTGAAGCTTTCTTT.

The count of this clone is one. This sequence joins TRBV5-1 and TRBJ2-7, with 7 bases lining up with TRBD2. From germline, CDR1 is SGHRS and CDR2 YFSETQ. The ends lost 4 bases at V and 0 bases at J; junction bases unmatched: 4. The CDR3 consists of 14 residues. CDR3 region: CASSPTSASYEQYF. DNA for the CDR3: TGCGCCAGCAGCCCCACTAGCGCCTCCTACGAGCAGTACTTC.

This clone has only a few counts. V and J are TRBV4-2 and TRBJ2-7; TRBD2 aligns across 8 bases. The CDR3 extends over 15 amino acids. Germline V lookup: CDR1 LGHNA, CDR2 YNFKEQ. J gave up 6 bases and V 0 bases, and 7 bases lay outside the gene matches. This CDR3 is CASSQEEAGVFEQYF. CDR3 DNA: TGTGCCAGCAGCCAAGAGGAAGCGGGAGTTTTCGAGCAGTACTTC.

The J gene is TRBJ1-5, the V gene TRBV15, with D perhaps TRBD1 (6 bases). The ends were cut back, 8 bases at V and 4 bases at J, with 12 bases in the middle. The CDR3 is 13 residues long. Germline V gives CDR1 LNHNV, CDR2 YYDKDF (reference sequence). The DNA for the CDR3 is TGTGCCACCGGGCAGGGGTTTAATCAGCCCCAGCATTTT. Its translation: CATGQGFNQPQHF.

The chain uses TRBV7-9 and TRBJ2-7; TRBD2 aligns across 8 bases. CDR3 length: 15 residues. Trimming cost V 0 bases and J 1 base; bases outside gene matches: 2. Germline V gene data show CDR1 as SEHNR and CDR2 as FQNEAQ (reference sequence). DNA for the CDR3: TGTGCCAGCAGCTTAGCTAGCGGGGCTTCCTACGAGCAGTACTTC. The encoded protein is CASSLASGASYEQYF. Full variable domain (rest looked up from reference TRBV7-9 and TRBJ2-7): DTGVSQNPRHKITKRGQNVTFRCDPISEHNRLYWYRQTLGQGPEFLTYFQNEAQLEKSRLLSDRFSAERPKGSFSTLEIQRTEQGDSAMYLCASSLASGASYEQYFGPGTRLTVT.

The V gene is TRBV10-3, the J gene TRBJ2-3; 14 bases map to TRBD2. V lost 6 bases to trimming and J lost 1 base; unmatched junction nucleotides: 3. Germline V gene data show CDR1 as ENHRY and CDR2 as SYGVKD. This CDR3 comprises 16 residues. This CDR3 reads CAIRPGLAGGTDTQYF. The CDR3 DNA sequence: TGTGCCATCAGGCCGGGACTAGCGGGGGGCACAGATACGCAGTATTTT.

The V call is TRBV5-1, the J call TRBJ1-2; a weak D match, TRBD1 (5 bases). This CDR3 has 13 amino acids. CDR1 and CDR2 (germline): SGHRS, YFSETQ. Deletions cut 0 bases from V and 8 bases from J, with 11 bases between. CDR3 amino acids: CASSLDPGGGYTF. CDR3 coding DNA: TGCGCCAGCAGCTTGGACCCCGGGGGGGGCTACACCTTC.

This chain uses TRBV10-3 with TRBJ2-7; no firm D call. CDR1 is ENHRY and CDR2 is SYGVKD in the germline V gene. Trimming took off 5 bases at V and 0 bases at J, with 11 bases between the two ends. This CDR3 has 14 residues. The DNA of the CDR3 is TGTGCCATCAGTAAAGAGGTGAGCTCCTACGAGCAGTACTTC. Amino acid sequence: CAISKEVSSYEQYF.